This TCR beta chain was captured in a study of T cell repertoires in aging, cancer and after chemotherapy. Germline-derived CDR1 and CDR2 are SGHNT and YYREEE (reference sequence). The CDR3 is 12 residues long. Whole-study findings and limits: Loss of evenness, beyond lost richness, contributed to age-related TCR diversity decline in cancer patients.

TRB rearrangements spanning V, D and J were amplified using mixed TRB-A/B primers. MiXCR was run by TCRdb on the multiplex PCR reads, yielding one entry per CDR3 protein. The sample lists 10,000 to 15,000 distinct CDR3 sequences, approximately 28% occurring once. TCR beta rearrangements were amplified from peripheral blood genomic DNA. Of note for this clonotype: Its target is unknown. Relative to the germline gene, one junction end is altered; a read error may explain this.

This chain links TRBV5-4 with TRBJ2-1, with D possibly being TRBD1 or TRBD2 (6 bases each). The receptor comes from a human donor with a blood cancer. The material sequenced was blood. This CDR3 is CASRRGENEQFF. The CDR3 DNA reads as TGCGCCAGCCGGAGGGGGGAAAATGAGCAGTTCTTC. The whole variable domain, filled in from reference TRBV5-4 and TRBJ2-1, reads ETGVTQSPTHLIKTRGQQVTLRCSSQSGHNTVSWYQQALGQGPQFIFQYYREEENGRGNFPPRFSGLQFPNYSSELNVNALELDDSALYLCASRRGENEQFFGPGTRLTVL.